This TCR beta chain was documented in a study of blood T cell repertoires in COVID-19. Germline CDR1 KGHSH, CDR2 LQKENI. The V gene lost 4 bases and the J gene lost 0 bases, with 16 bases spanning the gap. The CDR3 sequence is 17 residues long. Source study methods: Researchers report that nucleated cell counts were estimated from reference gene primer amplification. TCRdb's copy holds only in-frame clones and misses some; the assay was immunoSEQ multiplex PCR. From that table come the V and J calls and clone size; the DNA was used to work out D and trimming. The sample lists nearly 45,000 clones, roughly three quarters occurring once.

The chain has TRBV18 and TRBJ1-3; TRBD1 might be the D (6 bases). Material for sequencing was peripheral blood. This sequence originates from a man aged 65-85 years with acute or convalescent COVID-19. This chain's CDR3 is CASSRSGQQSSGNTIYF. The CDR3 nucleotides read TGTGCCAGCTCACGCTCTGGACAGCAGAGCTCTGGAAACACCATATATTTT.